One sample yielded the 21 T cell receptor beta chains listed below, sequenced in a study of kidney transplant recipient with SARS-CoV-2 infection. Via MiXCR, TCRdb re-called the reads, giving one row per CDR3 protein. The sample contains 200,000 to 300,000 distinct CDR3 sequences, less than 35% of which appear only once. The sequenced sample was a blood sample, obtained at baseline and between days 110 and 120 from a kidney transplant recipient. The source of these receptors is a male patient between 25 and 39 years old who had COVID-19 and was a kidney transplant recipient. Some T cells may arise from the graft donor.

This clonotype was seen many times. The rearrangement uses TRBV5-1 and TRBJ1-1, with D unclear. V lost 1 base to trimming and J lost 3 bases, with 7 bases between them. CDR1 is SGHRS, CDR2 YFSETQ, per germline. The CDR3 has 13 residues. The CDR3 spells CASSLLGDTEAFF. CDR3 coding DNA: TGCGCCAGCAGCTTGCTTGGGGACACTGAAGCTTTCTTT. The full variable domain, its missing parts supplied by reference TRBV5-1 and TRBJ1-1, is KAGVTQTPRYLIKTRGQQVTLSCSPISGHRSVSWYQQTPGQGLQFLFEYFSETQRNKGNFPGRFSGRQFSNSRSEMNVSTLELGDSALYLCASSLLGDTEAFFGQGTRLTVV.

This clonotype was picked up a small number of times. The J gene is TRBJ1-2, the V gene TRBV7-7; D is uncertain. Germline values: CDR1 SSHAT, CDR2 FNYEAQ (reference sequence). The CDR3 spans 17 residues. Trimming took 5 bases from V and 4 from J, leaving 23 bases between them. The chain's CDR3 is CASSSGDKCRKTYGYTF. The CDR3 DNA reads as TGTGCCAGCAGCAGCGGCGATAAGTGCCGAAAGACCTATGGCTACACCTTC. Looking up the rest from reference TRBV7-7 and TRBJ1-2 gives the full variable domain: GAGVSQSPRYKVTKRGQDVTLRCDPISSHATLYWYQQALGQGPEFLTYFNYEAQPDKSGLPSDRFSAERPEGSISTLTIQRTEQRDSAMYRCASSSGDKCRKTYGYTFGSGTRLTVV.

A remark on this clonotype: A read error is possible here, since a much larger clone lies one base away. This chain uses TRBV18 with TRBJ1-1, with a weak D call TRBD1 (5 bases). The CDR3 extends over 15 amino acids. CDR1 is KGHSH and CDR2 is LQKENI in the germline V gene. CDR3 amino acids: CASSPPIRVGTETFF. The DNA of the CDR3 is TGTGCCAGCTCACCACCGATCAGGGTTGGCACTGAAACTTTCTTT.

This clonotype has a count of ten or more. V gene TRBV5-1 combines with J gene TRBJ1-3, with 8 bases that match TRBD1. Germline CDR1 and CDR2: SGHRS and YFSETQ. V was pared by 0 bases and J by 3 bases, with 5 bases of the junction left unmatched. The CDR3 is 16 amino acids. The CDR3 reads CASSLGPGGYGNTIYF. The CDR3 DNA reads as TGCGCCAGCAGCTTGGGCCCAGGGGGCTATGGAAACACCATATATTTT.

Turning to this clonotype: A much larger clonotype is one base distant, so this may be a read error. The chain recombines TRBV7-9 with TRBJ1-4; weak D call: TRBD1 (5 bases). CDR3 length: 17 amino acids. Germline V gene lookup returns CDR1 SEHNR and CDR2 FQNEAQ (reference sequence). The CDR3 reads CASSLFGGPLWGEKLLF. In DNA form, the CDR3 reads TGTGCCAGCAGCTTATTCGGCGGGCCCTTATGGGGGGAAAAACTGCTTTTT. The full variable domain, completed using reference TRBV7-9 and TRBJ1-4, is DTGVSQNPRHKITKRGQNVTFRCDPISEHNRLYWYRQTLGQGPEFLTYFQNEAQLEKSRLLSDRFSAERPKGSFSTLEIQRTEQGDSAMYLCASSLFGGPLWGEKLLFGSGTQLSVL.

This clonotype was seen ten or more times. This rearrangement joins TRBV3-1 to TRBJ2-2; D is perhaps TRBD1 (5 bases). V shed 5 bases and J shed 5 bases, with 24 bases lying between them. The CDR3 length is 18 residues. Germline loops: CDR1 LGHDT, CDR2 YNNKEL (reference sequence). In DNA, the CDR3 is TGTGCCAGCAGCGGGGCTAATCCCATTTCAGGCTTGACCGGGGAGCTGTTTTTT. The encoded protein is CASSGANPISGLTGELFF.

Turning to this clonotype: This could be a read error, since a much larger clone is one nucleotide away. V gene TRBV3-1 combines with J gene TRBJ2-5, with D unresolved. The CDR3 has 17 residues. Germline V gene lookup returns CDR1 LGHDT and CDR2 YNNKEL (reference sequence). V gave up 5 bases and J gave up 5 bases, with 24 bases separating them. CDR3 sequence (DNA): TGTGCCAGCAGCATGGGTGGTCCCATTTCTTTCTCTGAGACCCAGTACTTC. It translates to CASSMGGPISFSETQYF.

This clonotype was detected many times. The gene calls are TRBV7-2 and TRBJ1-2; D is undetermined. The CDR3 totals 17 residues. The V and J ends lost 5 bases and 4 bases respectively, with 23 bases between them. Germline CDR1 is SGHTA and CDR2 is FQGNSA. CDR3 nucleotide sequence: TGTGCCAGCAGCCCCCGCTACAGAGACGGAAAGACCTATGGCTACACCTTC. It codes for CASSPRYRDGKTYGYTF.

On this clonotype itself: This clone may be a read error of a much larger clone one base away. The chain employs TRBV7-9 and TRBJ1-2; D call uncertain. The V and J ends lost 5 bases and 7 bases respectively, with 26 bases between them. The CDR3 runs 17 residues. Germline V gives CDR1 SEHNR, CDR2 FQNEAQ (reference sequence). In DNA form, the CDR3 reads TGTGCCAGCAGCAGGTTGAGATACCATGGAAAGACCTGTGGCTACACCTTC. Translating gives CASSRLRYHGKTCGYTF.

Comments on this clonotype: A much larger clone differs by one base, so this may be a read error. The gene calls are TRBV7-6 and TRBJ2-4, with 7 bases matching TRBD1. Matching the DNA end better, TRBJ2-7 makes the J call doubtful. The V gene's germline CDR1 is SGHVS and CDR2 FNYEAQ. CDR3 size: 13 residues. CDR3 loop: CAGSLTGEYEQYF. Written as DNA, the CDR3 is TGTGCCGGCAGCTTAACAGGGGAATACGAGCAGTACTTC.

For this clonotype: A read error may explain this, as a much larger clone is one base away. The chain combines TRBV14 with TRBJ2-2, with 8 bases aligning to TRBD1. CDR1 SGHDN and CDR2 FVKESK come from the germline V gene. The CDR3 totals 15 residues. V was clipped by 6 bases and J by 7 bases; unmatched bases: 10. DNA of the CDR3: TGTGCCAGCAGACCTCGGACAGGGAGCATCGGGGAGCTGTTTTTT. Translating it yields CASRPRTGSIGELFF.

This clonotype was seen ten or more times. This chain connects TRBV19 to TRBJ2-7; 8 positions match TRBD1. Trimming took 1 base from V and 3 from J; bases not matched to a gene: 2. Germline V gives CDR1 LNHDA, CDR2 SQIVND (reference sequence). This CDR3 is built from 14 residues. This chain's CDR3 is CASSIGTGGYEQYF. Here the CDR3 DNA reads TGTGCCAGTAGTATAGGTACAGGGGGCTACGAGCAGTACTTC.

This clonotype was recorded at least ten times. The chain employs TRBV15 and TRBJ1-2; no reliable D call. CDR1 LNHNV and CDR2 YYDKDF come from the germline V gene (reference sequence). Trimming shortened V by 5 bases and J by 4 bases, and 23 bases separated the two germline ends. The CDR3 is made up of 17 amino acids. The DNA for the CDR3 is TGTGCCACCAGCGCCTTCGTAAGGTGTGGAAAGACCTATGGCTACACCTTC. It encodes CATSAFVRCGKTYGYTF.

Only a few counts were recorded for this clonotype. This chain joins TRBV5-1 and TRBJ2-3; the match to TRBD2 covers 7 bases. The CDR3 has 16 residues. V was pared by 4 bases and J by 0 bases, with 8 bases of the junction left unmatched. Germline-derived CDR1 and CDR2 are SGHRS and YFSETQ. CDR3 loop: CASSLIAGSSTDTQYF. CDR3 in DNA: TGCGCCAGCAGCCTTATAGCGGGTTCTAGCACAGATACGCAGTATTTT.

Regarding this clonotype: A much more abundant neighbour one base away suggests this may be a read error. The chain has TRBV25-1 and TRBJ1-2; D remains unclear. Trimming cost V 5 bases and J 4 bases, with 23 bases left between them. CDR3 length: 17 amino acids. Germline CDR1 is MGHDK and CDR2 is SYGVNS. CDR3 in DNA: TGTGCCAGCAGTAATAGGCTAGAACTGGGAAGGACCTATGGCTACACCTTC. It is translated as CASSNRLELGRTYGYTF.

Comment on this clonotype: With a much larger clone just one base away, this may be a read error. The chain links TRBV6-2 or TRBV6-3 to TRBJ2-7; D may be TRBD1 or TRBD2 (5 bases each). CDR3 length: 14 amino acids. Trimming shortened V by 8 bases and J by 1 base, and 15 bases separated the two germline ends. Germline lookup yields CDR1 MNHEY and CDR2 SVGEGT. CDR3 region: CASGPMGESYEQYF. DNA of the CDR3: TGTGCCAGCGGACCTATGGGGGAGTCCTACGAGCAGTACTTC.

The sample holds many counts of this clonotype. This chain connects TRBV24-1 to TRBJ1-2; unclear D gene. V was pared by 6 bases and J by 4 bases, with 23 bases between. The germline V gene has CDR1 KGHDR and CDR2 SFDVKD. This CDR3 comprises 17 residues. The CDR3 loop is CATSQTYSTRKTYGYTF. CDR3 in DNA: TGTGCCACCAGTCAGACATATAGTACCAGAAAGACCTATGGCTACACCTTC.

In regard to this clonotype: A much larger clone differs by one base, so this may be a read error. V gene TRBV19 combines with J gene TRBJ1-2, with 8 bases matching TRBD1. CDR1 is LNHDA and CDR2 is SQIVND in the germline V gene (reference sequence). Trimming cost V 4 bases and J 6 bases; bases outside gene matches: 10. This CDR3 spans 15 amino acids. CDR3 coding DNA: TGTGCCAGTAGTACTACAGGGGGTGCTAGACATGGCTACACCTTC. This gives the protein CASSTTGGARHGYTF.

The sample holds many counts of this clonotype. The rearrangement links TRBV11-3 to TRBJ1-2; D remains ambiguous. CDR1 and CDR2 (germline): SGHNT, YENEEA. V was pared by 5 bases and J by 4 bases, with 23 bases between. This CDR3 is built from 17 residues. The CDR3 reads CASSIYVDLGKTYGYTF. The CDR3 bases are TGTGCCAGCAGCATTTATGTCGATCTCGGAAAGACCTATGGCTACACCTTC.

This clonotype has a count of ten or more. The rearrangement uses TRBV3-1 and TRBJ2-5; perhaps TRBD2 as D (5 bases). The germline V and J ends were trimmed by 5 bases and 5 bases, with 24 bases remaining between them. CDR1 is LGHDT, CDR2 YNNKEL, per germline (reference sequence). This CDR3 contains 17 residues. CDR3 sequence (DNA): TGTGCCAGCAGCAGCGGACGTCCCATTTCTTTCTCTGAGACCCAGTACTTC. The encoded protein is CASSSGRPISFSETQYF.

This clonotype was detected many times. The chain employs TRBV21-1 and TRBJ2-3. TRBV21-1 is noted as a pseudogene. The CDR3 extends over 17 amino acids. CDR3 amino acids: CASRSVLATVMQDTQYF. The CDR3 bases are TGTGCCAGCAGGTCGGTGTTAGCTACAGTCATGCAAGATACGCAGTATTTT.